The rows below give T cell receptor beta chains drawn from one sample of a study of lymphopenia after photon versus proton radiotherapy. Sequencing was performed with immunoSEQ multiplex PCR; in TCRdb, only in-frame clones are kept and a portion is missing. The repertoire holds around 35,000 clones, about 85% seen once, with 2.5% to 3.5% in the top ten. This material consisted of peripheral blood, taken from a patient treated with photon-based radiotherapy. The receptor set was obtained from a man in his forties or fifties with gastric cancer. CDR3s include the opening cysteine and the closing phenylalanine or tryptophan. The order of the fields is D gene, J gene, V gene, clone size, CDR3 protein, CDR3 DNA. The D gene is left open where the match is weak. Some rows have no size entry. The others give once, few or many, or a class for an expanded clone.

d_gene: TRBD2; j_gene: TRBJ2-7; v_gene: TRBV6-1; abundance: -; CDR3aa: CASSETSGSYEQYF; CDR3nt: TGTGCCAGCAGTGAGACTAGCGGTTCCTACGAGCAGTACTTC
d_gene: -; j_gene: TRBJ1-4; v_gene: TRBV2; abundance: few; CDR3aa: CASSEALGKLFF; CDR3nt: TGTGCCAGCAGTGAAGCGCTGGGGAAACTGTTTTTT
d_gene: TRBD2; j_gene: TRBJ2-3; v_gene: TRBV18; abundance: -; CDR3aa: CASSPPELAGATGTQYF; CDR3nt: TGTGCCAGCTCACCACCGGAACTAGCGGGGGCGACCGGTACGCAGTATTTT
d_gene: -; j_gene: TRBJ1-2; v_gene: TRBV7-2; abundance: -; CDR3aa: CASSLGQYGGYTF; CDR3nt: TGTGCCAGCAGCTTAGGACAGTATGGGGGCTACACCTTC
d_gene: TRBD2; j_gene: TRBJ2-3; v_gene: TRBV7-7; abundance: -; CDR3aa: CASSLGLATDTQYF; CDR3nt: TGTGCCAGCAGCTTAGGACTAGCGACAGATACGCAGTATTTT
d_gene: -; j_gene: TRBJ1-1; v_gene: TRBV6-4; abundance: -; CDR3aa: CASSAKVNTEAFF; CDR3nt: TGTGCCAGCAGTGCAAAGGTGAACACTGAAGCTTTCTTT
d_gene: TRBD1; j_gene: TRBJ1-6; v_gene: TRBV7-2; abundance: -; CDR3aa: CASSSGTVYNSPLHF; CDR3nt: TGTGCCAGCAGCTCCGGGACAGTTTATAATTCACCCCTCCACTTT
d_gene: -; j_gene: TRBJ1-1; v_gene: TRBV28; abundance: -; CDR3aa: CASSPWLPNRARNTEAFF; CDR3nt: TGTGCCAGCAGTCCCTGGTTGCCAAACAGGGCCAGGAACACTGAAGCTTTCTTT
d_gene: TRBD1; j_gene: TRBJ1-2; v_gene: TRBV5-4; abundance: once; CDR3aa: CASREGTGGKDGYTF; CDR3nt: TGTGCCAGCAGGGAGGGGACAGGGGGAAAGGATGGCTACACCTTC
d_gene: -; j_gene: TRBJ1-1; v_gene: TRBV7-9; abundance: -; CDR3aa: CASSPHAVKTEAFF; CDR3nt: TGTGCCAGCAGCCCTCATGCGGTAAAGACTGAAGCTTTCTTT
d_gene: -; j_gene: TRBJ2-1; v_gene: TRBV9; abundance: -; CDR3aa: CASTSLGELENEQFF; CDR3nt: TGTGCCAGCACGTCATTGGGGGAGTTAGAAAATGAGCAGTTCTTC
d_gene: TRBD1; j_gene: TRBJ1-3; v_gene: TRBV7-9; abundance: -; CDR3aa: CASRLSTGTGNTIYF; CDR3nt: TGTGCCAGCAGACTTTCGACAGGGACAGGAAACACCATATATTTT